The clone carrying this T cell receptor (beta chain) appeared a single time. The method was immunoSEQ multiplex PCR; TCRdb's version includes in-frame clones alone and lacks a portion of them. Of more than 65,000 clones listed, approximately 89% are singletons. This entry comes from a study of technical replicates of blood from several donors. Sequencing was done on a sample of PBMCs. The sequence came from a human donor in good health. Some clones in this sample may be carry-over from other donors' samples.

CDR3 DNA: TGCGCCAGCAGCCAAGATGAGACAGGGAAAAACACCATATATTTT. The encoded protein is CASSQDETGKNTIYF. This chain links TRBV4-1 with TRBJ1-3; 7 bases align to TRBD1. Germline trimming cut 0 bases from V and 6 bases from J; bases unmatched to any gene: 5. Looked up from germline, CDR1 is MGHRA and CDR2 is YSYEKL. The CDR3 loop spans 15 amino acids.